Sequencing of this TCR beta chain was carried out in a study of cytomegalovirus exposure and HLA in healthy donors. The PCR used 60 Vbeta and 13 Jbeta primers. Clones were read by immunoSEQ multiplex PCR, and TCRdb kept only the in-frame ones, dropping some. The sample lists more than 85,000 clones, approximately 83% occurring once. The V and J ends lost 3 bases and 6 bases, in that order; junction bases with no gene match: 6. The CDR3 has 15 residues. CDR1 is SGDLS and CDR2 is YYNGEE in the germline V gene. General study points: An ancestry cluster, one associated with Asian ancestry, reportedly showed fewer N-insertions than the roughly 700-donor mean in a later analysis.

Comments on this clone: Its cognate antigen is unknown.

This receptor was taken from a man aged 40-55 years in good health and CMV-seronegative. Sequencing input: PBMCs. The chain couples TRBV9 to TRBJ2-3; TRBD2 matches 11 bases. CDR3 residues: CASSASGGTMDTQYF. The CDR3 nucleotides read TGTGCCAGCAGCGCTAGCGGGGGGACAATGGATACGCAGTATTTT.